This TCR beta chain was sequenced for a study of T-cell memory formation after mild COVID-19 (dated by TCRdb to 2020 to 2023). Regarding the research as a whole: Most TCR sequence clusters were specific to one of the two donors. In a couple of donors, T-cell clones that expanded and contracted after mild COVID-19 were followed by sequencing TCRalpha and TCRbeta repertoires longitudinally. Two young, previously healthy adult volunteers made up the cohort, one male and one female. Broad study findings and their caveats: Some responding clones were detected in pre-infection memory, which suggested that pre-existing cross-reactive memory T cells had joined the SARS-CoV-2 response. Contracting CD4+ clones appeared mostly in the CM and EM memory subsets, whereas CD8+ clones were enriched in EMRA. Whether the second-wave clones peaking on day 37 were SARS-CoV-2 specific was not confirmed. The study covered only a couple of mild cases, and larger cohorts including severe cases with pre-infection samples were considered necessary. Clones that contracted from day 15 to 85 showed balanced CD4/CD8 phenotypes, whereas a second wave of clones that expanded from day 15 to 37 leaned towards CD4+.

Including cysteine and phenylalanine, the CDR3 has 12 amino acids. Here the CDR3 DNA is all that survives: 36 bases in frame from base 1. Trimming costs V 5 bases and J 9 bases, and their ends lie 14 bases apart. CDR1 MNHNY and CDR2 SVGAGI are derived from the germline V gene (reference sequence). Ficoll-Paque density gradient centrifugation was the method used to isolate PBMCs. Sequencing relied on an Illumina NovaSeq 6000. TCRalpha and TCRbeta cDNA libraries were built by 5'RACE with constant-segment primers, adding sample barcodes and unique molecular identifiers. Trizol reagent was used to extract RNA from every sample. The libraries were amplified in two PCR steps, and the second step added a second sample barcode and Illumina TruSeq adapters. Libraries were sequenced on an Illumina NovaSeq with 2 x 150 bp paired-end reads. Under the source paper's analysis protocol: Reads were demultiplexed and collapsed into UMI-guided consensus sequences with migec v1.2.7. Using mixcr v2.1.11, the UMI consensuses were aligned to TRA and TRB V and J templates and assembled into clonotypes. Clonotypes were classified as expanded or contracted when called significant by both edgeR and NoisET, with noise models trained on biological replicates. edgeR calls used a false discovery rate-adjusted p below 0.01 and a log2 fold-change threshold of 1. PCA with hierarchical clustering of max-normalized trajectories of the 1000 most abundant clonotypes was used as exploratory dynamics analysis. The CD4 or CD8 phenotype of responding clones was assigned using the separately sequenced CD4+ and CD8+ repertoires. TCRdb passed the public sequencing reads through fastp at Q25 and MiXCR, retaining productive beta sequences. Identical CDR3 proteins give one entry, which carries the most common genes and DNA. The V and J calls come from TCRdb's annotation, not from the publication. The sample has roughly 400,000 distinct CDR3 sequences on record, 20% to 25% of them singletons. The ten largest clones represent around 8.8% of the sample.

There are a few counts of this clonotype. The target of this receptor is not known. Qualities for individual bases were not recorded, and no much larger clone is one base off. The specimen sequenced was PBMCs or a T cell subset sorted from them (not recorded which). The chain is made from TRBV6-6 and TRBJ2-7, with the D gene not confidently named. The source is an adult woman who had mild COVID-19 (a few samples of this study predate the infection). The sample titles of this study are shuffled in the database, so cell type and time point are left out; the donor was told from shared clones. Here the CDR3 is given as CASSPGQPRQYF. The DNA sequence is given as TGTGCCAGCAGTCCCGGGCAACCTCGGCAGTACTTC.